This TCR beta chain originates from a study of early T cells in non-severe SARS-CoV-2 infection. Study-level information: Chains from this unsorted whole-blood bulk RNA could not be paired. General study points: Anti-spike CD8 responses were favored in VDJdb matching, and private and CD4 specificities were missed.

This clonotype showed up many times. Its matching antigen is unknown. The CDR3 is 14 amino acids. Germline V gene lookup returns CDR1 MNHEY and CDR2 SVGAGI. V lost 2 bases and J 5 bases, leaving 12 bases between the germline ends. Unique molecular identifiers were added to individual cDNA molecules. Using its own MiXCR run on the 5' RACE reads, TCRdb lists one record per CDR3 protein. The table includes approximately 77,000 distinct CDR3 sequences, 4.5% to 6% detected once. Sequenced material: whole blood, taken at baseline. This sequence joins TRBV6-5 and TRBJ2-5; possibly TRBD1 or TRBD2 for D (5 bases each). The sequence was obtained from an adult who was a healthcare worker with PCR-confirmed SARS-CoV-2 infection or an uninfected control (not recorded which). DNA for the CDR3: TGTGCCAGCAGTTACAGCCTAGCAGGGGAGACCCAGTACTTC. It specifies CASSYSLAGETQYF.